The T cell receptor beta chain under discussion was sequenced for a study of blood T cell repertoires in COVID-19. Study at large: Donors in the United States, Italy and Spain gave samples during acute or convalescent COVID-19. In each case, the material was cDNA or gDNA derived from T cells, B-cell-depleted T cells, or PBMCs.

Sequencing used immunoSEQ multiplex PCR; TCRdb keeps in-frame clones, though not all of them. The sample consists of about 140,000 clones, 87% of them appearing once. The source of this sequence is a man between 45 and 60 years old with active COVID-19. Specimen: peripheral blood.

The CDR3 DNA follows: TGCGCCAGCAGCCCACTCCCTGGAGGGACAGGGGACACTGAAGCTTTCTTT. It translates to CASSPLPGGTGDTEAFF. This chain connects TRBV5-1 to TRBJ1-1; TRBD1 matches at 10 bases. CDR3 length equals 17 residues. V shed 4 bases and J 3 bases; nucleotides not matched to a gene: 12. Germline lookup yields CDR1 SGHRS and CDR2 YFSETQ.